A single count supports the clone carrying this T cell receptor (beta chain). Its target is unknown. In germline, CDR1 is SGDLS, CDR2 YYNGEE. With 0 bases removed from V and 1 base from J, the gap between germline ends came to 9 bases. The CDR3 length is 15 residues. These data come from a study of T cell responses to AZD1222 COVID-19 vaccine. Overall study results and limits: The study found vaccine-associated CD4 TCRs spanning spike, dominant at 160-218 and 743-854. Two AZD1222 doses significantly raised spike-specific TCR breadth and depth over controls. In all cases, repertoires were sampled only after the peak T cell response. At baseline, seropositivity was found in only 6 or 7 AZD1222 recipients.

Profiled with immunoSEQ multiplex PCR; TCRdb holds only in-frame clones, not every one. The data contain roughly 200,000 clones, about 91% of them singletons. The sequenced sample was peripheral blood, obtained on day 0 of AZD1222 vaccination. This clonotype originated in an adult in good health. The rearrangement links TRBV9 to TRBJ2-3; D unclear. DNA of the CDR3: TGTGCCAGCAGCGTAGCCCCCGGTCGCACAGATACGCAGTATTTT. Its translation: CASSVAPGRTDTQYF.